These T cell receptor beta chains were read from a single sample in a study of blood T cell repertoires in COVID-19. Assay used: immunoSEQ multiplex PCR; TCRdb lists only in-frame clones, some missing. The sample shows roughly 130,000 clones, under 85% of them seen only once. What was sequenced was peripheral blood. The receptors were gathered from a man aged 40-49 years with active or convalescent COVID-19. Both conserved end residues are part of each CDR3. A D gene is named only where the DNA matches it firmly. Clone size appears in some rows only: once, few, many, or a class for an expanded clone.

size: -
V: TRBV4-1
D: TRBD1
J: TRBJ2-6
CDR3: CASSLAQGAQSGANVLTF
DNA: TGCGCCAGCAGCCTTGCCCAGGGGGCGCAGTCTGGGGCCAACGTCCTGACTTTC

size: -
V: TRBV12-3/TRBV12-4
D: -
J: TRBJ1-5
CDR3: CASSLGENQPQHF
DNA: TGTGCCAGCAGTTTAGGGGAGAATCAGCCCCAGCATTTT

size: -
V: TRBV14
D: -
J: TRBJ2-7
CDR3: CASSHLTGTSEQYF
DNA: TGTGCCAGCAGCCACCTGACAGGGACTTCCGAGCAGTACTTC

size: -
V: TRBV30
D: -
J: TRBJ1-4
CDR3: CAWTRDNNEKLFF
DNA: TGTGCCTGGACCCGGGACAACAATGAAAAACTGTTTTTT

size: -
V: TRBV6-2/TRBV6-3
D: TRBD2
J: TRBJ2-7
CDR3: CASSYGGVPYEQYF
DNA: TGTGCCAGCAGTTACGGGGGGGTCCCCTACGAGCAGTACTTC

size: -
V: TRBV6-5
D: -
J: TRBJ1-6
CDR3: CASSRQPDSPLHF
DNA: TGTGCCAGCAGTAGACAGCCTGATTCACCCCTCCACTTT

size: few
V: TRBV11-2
D: TRBD1
J: TRBJ2-7
CDR3: CASSFPGTASKEQYF
DNA: TGTGCCAGCAGCTTTCCCGGGACAGCCTCTAAAGAGCAGTACTTC

size: once
V: TRBV30
D: -
J: TRBJ1-2
CDR3: CAWSPDSYGYTF
DNA: TGTGCCTGGAGTCCGGACAGCTATGGCTACACCTTC

size: -
V: TRBV6-5
D: -
J: TRBJ2-7
CDR3: CASSPTGKYEQYF
DNA: TGTGCCAGCAGTCCAACAGGGAAATACGAGCAGTACTTC

size: -
V: TRBV11-3
D: TRBD1
J: TRBJ2-7
CDR3: CASSSGQGPYEQYF
DNA: TGTGCCAGCAGCTCTGGACAGGGTCCGTACGAGCAGTACTTC

size: -
V: TRBV19
D: -
J: TRBJ1-1
CDR3: CASSIRGTVSTEAFF
DNA: TGTGCCAGTAGTATTCGGGGGACGGTTAGCACTGAAGCTTTCTTT

size: -
V: TRBV4-2
D: -
J: TRBJ1-1
CDR3: CASSQVPGRSDTEAFF
DNA: TGTGCCAGCAGCCAAGTACCCGGCCGTAGCGACACTGAAGCTTTCTTT

size: -
V: TRBV20-1
D: -
J: TRBJ2-1
CDR3: CSARDEVEQFF
DNA: TGCAGTGCTAGAGATGAGGTTGAGCAGTTCTTC

size: -
V: TRBV29-1
D: -
J: TRBJ1-4
CDR3: CSGGRQAGEKLFF
DNA: TGCAGCGGTGGGAGACAGGCTGGTGAAAAACTGTTTTTT

size: once
V: TRBV25-1
D: -
J: TRBJ2-1
CDR3: CASSGTDSSYNEQFF
DNA: TGTGCCAGCAGTGGAACTGATAGCTCCTACAATGAGCAGTTCTTC

size: -
V: TRBV11-2
D: TRBD1
J: TRBJ2-1
CDR3: CASSLKDRGFSSYNEQFF
DNA: TGTGCCAGCAGCTTAAAGGACAGGGGGTTTAGCTCCTACAATGAGCAGTTCTTC

size: -
V: TRBV5-6
D: -
J: TRBJ2-3
CDR3: CASSLKLTQYF
DNA: TGTGCCAGCAGCTTGAAGCTCACGCAGTATTTT